This TCR beta chain stems from a study of T cells expressing NK-cell markers. From its re-call of the 5' RACE reads, TCRdb lists each CDR3 protein once, without DNA. The sample has roughly 390,000 distinct CDR3 sequences, and its top ten clones hold approximately 11%. Germline values: CDR1 MNHNS, CDR2 SASEGT. The CDR3 contains 14 residues. The source of this sequence is a woman between 50 and 59 years old in good health. Sequenced sample: blood T cells: a sorted CD56 or NKG2C T cell subset, CD4+ or CD8+ T cells, or bulk PBMC T cells (not recorded which). This rearrangement joins TRBV6-1 to TRBJ2-3; TCRdb's assignment of TRBD1 cannot be checked, as there is no DNA. The CDR3 spells CASRRLPGADTQYF.